A selection of T cell receptor beta chains follows, all from one sample in a study of T cell responses to AZD1222 COVID-19 vaccine. Method: immunoSEQ multiplex PCR; TCRdb's copy keeps in-frame clones and lacks some. The table includes 150,000 to 200,000 clones, roughly 92% detected once. Material: peripheral blood, obtained on day 0 of AZD1222 vaccination. The origin of the receptors is an adult in good health. Both conserved end residues are trimmed from each CDR3.

J gene | V gene | CDR3 protein
TRBJ2-5 | TRBV3-1/TRBV3-2 | ASSQDTSGRAEETQY
TRBJ2-7 | TRBV2 | ASSEASGRAYEQY
TRBJ1-4 | TRBV19 | ASSISTGGRNEKLF
TRBJ1-1 | TRBV15 | ATSVGYTEAF
TRBJ2-1 | TRBV5-1 | ASSLRLAGGNEQF
TRBJ2-7 | TRBV18 | ASSPAGLATYEQY
TRBJ1-6 | TRBV3-1/TRBV3-2 | ASSQSTGQNSPLH
TRBJ2-2 | TRBV5-6 | ASSFRLGYTGELF
TRBJ1-5 | TRBV4-2 | ASSRQATLNQPQH
TRBJ1-5 | TRBV21-1 | ASSRGSNQPQH